This TCR beta chain appears in the sequencing data of a study of T cells in Graves' hyperthyroidism and ophthalmopathy. Notes on the study in general: Most clonotypes expanded in the thyroid (above 0.001) were also present in blood.

TCR beta CDR3 region amplification was performed from RNA transcripts. The TCR CDR3 first-round RT-PCR relied on the HTBI primer set. TCRdb passed the multiplex PCR reads through MiXCR, listing each CDR3 protein once. This table has hundreds of thousands of distinct CDR3 sequences, 15% to 20% appearing once. This clonotype appeared a few times. The antigen remains undetermined. Material: blood. The sequence came from a woman aged 18-35 years with Graves' ophthalmopathy.

Here the CDR3 DNA reads TGTGCCAGCAGCGCCTTAGCTGGCTCCTACGAGCAGTACTTC. Translating it yields CASSALAGSYEQYF. The chain is built from TRBV9 and TRBJ2-7, with unresolved D. The CDR3 covers 14 residues. The V and J ends lost 3 bases and 0 bases respectively, with 10 bases between them. Germline assignment: CDR1 SGDLS and CDR2 YYNGEE.